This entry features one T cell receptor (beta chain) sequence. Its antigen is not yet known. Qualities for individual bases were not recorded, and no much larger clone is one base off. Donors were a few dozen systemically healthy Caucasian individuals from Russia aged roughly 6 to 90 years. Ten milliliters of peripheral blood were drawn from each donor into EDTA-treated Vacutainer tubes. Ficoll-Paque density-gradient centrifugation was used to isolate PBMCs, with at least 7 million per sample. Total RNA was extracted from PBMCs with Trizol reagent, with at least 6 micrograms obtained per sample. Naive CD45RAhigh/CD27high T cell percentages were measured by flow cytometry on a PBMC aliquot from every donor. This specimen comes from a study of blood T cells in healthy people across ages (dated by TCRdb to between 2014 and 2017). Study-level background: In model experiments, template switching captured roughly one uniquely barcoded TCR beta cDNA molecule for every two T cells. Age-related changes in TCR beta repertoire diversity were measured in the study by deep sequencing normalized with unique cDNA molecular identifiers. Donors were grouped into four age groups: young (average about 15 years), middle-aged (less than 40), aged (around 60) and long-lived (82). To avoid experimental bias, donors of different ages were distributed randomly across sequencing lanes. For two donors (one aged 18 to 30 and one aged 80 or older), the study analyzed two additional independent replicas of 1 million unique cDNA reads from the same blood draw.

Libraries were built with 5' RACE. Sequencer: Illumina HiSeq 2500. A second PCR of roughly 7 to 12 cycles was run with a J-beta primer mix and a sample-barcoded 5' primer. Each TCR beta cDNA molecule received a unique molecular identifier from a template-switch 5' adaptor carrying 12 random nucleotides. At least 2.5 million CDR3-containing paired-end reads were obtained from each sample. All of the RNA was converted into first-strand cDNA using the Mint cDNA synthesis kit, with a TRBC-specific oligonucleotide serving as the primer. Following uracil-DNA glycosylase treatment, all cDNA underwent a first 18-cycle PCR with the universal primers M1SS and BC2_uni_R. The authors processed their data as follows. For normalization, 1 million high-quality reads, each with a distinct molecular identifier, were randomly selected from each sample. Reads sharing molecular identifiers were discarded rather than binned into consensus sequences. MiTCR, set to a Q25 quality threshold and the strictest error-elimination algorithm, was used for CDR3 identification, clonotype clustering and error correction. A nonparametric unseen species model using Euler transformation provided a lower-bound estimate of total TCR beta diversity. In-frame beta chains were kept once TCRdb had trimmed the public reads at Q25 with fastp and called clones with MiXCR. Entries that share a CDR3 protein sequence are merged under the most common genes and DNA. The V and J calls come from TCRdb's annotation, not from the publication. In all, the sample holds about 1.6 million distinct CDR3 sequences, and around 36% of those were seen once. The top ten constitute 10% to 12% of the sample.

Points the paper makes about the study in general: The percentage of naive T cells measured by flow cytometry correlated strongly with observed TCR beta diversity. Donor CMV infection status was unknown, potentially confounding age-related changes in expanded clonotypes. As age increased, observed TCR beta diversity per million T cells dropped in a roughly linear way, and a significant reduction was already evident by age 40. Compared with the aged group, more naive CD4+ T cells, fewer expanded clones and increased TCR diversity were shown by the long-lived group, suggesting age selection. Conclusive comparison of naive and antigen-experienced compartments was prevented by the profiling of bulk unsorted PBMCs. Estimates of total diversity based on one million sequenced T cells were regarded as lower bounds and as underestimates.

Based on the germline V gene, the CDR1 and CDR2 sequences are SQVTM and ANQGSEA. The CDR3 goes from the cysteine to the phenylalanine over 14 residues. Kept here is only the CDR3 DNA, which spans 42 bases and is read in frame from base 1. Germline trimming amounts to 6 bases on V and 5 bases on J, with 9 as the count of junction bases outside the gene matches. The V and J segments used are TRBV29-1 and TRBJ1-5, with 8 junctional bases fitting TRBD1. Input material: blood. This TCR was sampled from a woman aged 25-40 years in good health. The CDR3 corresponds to CSVGDRYLDQPQHF. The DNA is TGCAGCGTAGGGGACAGGTATTTGGATCAGCCCCAGCATTTT.